This T cell receptor (beta chain) is from a study of shared clonotypes between healthy human individuals. On the study more broadly: In total, the donors were two women and three men aged 18 to 49. Study results and caveats: Naive subsets tended to show greater estimated richness than memory subsets.

Repertoires were generated with immunoSEQ multiplex PCR, while TCRdb's copy carries only in-frame clones and drops some. The data show roughly 1.5 million clones, with 98% seen just once and around 0.47% held by the top ten. Germline trimming cut 3 bases from V and 4 bases from J; bases unmatched to any gene: 10. CDR3 length: 16 residues. Germline CDR1 is KGHSH and CDR2 is LQKENI. Turning to this clone: Its antigen is unknown.

Specimen: naive CD4+ T cells sorted from blood. Subset defined: CD45RA+ positively selected. The TCR was taken from a man under 40 in good health. The rearrangement uses TRBV18 and TRBJ1-2; TRBD1 matches 8 bases. CDR3 bases: TGTGCCAGCTCACCCGGACAGGGCTCGAGAGTCTATGGCTACACCTTC. Residues: CASSPGQGSRVYGYTF. The full variable domain, in which reference TRBV18 and TRBJ1-2 provide the parts outside the CDR3, is NAGVMQNPRHLVRRRGQEARLRCSPMKGHSHVYWYRQLPEEGLKFMVYLQKENIIDESGMPKERFSAEFPKEGPSILRIQQVVRGDSAAYFCASSPGQGSRVYGYTFGSGTRLTVV.